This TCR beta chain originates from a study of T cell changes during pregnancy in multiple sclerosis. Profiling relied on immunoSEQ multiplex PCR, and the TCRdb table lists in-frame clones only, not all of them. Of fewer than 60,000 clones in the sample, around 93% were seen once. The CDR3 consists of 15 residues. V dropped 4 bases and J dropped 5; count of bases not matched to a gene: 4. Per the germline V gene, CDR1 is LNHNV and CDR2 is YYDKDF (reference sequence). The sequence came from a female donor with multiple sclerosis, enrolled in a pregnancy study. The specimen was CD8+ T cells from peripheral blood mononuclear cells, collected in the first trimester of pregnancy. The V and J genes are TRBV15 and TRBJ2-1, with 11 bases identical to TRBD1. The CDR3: CATSTWTGGNNEQFF. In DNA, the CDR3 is TGTGCCACCAGCACTTGGACAGGGGGCAACAATGAGCAGTTCTTC.